Listed here are 2 T cell receptor beta chains from one sample, sequenced in a study of technical replicates of blood from a handful of donors. The repertoire was sequenced with immunoSEQ multiplex PCR; TCRdb's copy has only in-frame clones and lacks some. Of tens of thousands of clones in the sample, just under 95% were seen once. The sample consisted of T cells isolated from PBMCs. The origin of the receptors is a human donor in good health.

In its sample, this clone was seen once. The chain has TRBV7-6 and TRBJ2-1, with TRBD2 identical over 11 bases. Germline V gene data show CDR1 as SGHVS and CDR2 as FNYEAQ. With V trimmed by 5 bases and J by 4 bases, 10 bases remained unmatched. The CDR3 runs to 17 residues. DNA of the CDR3: TGTGCCAGCAGCACCCCTAGCGGGAGGCCACCTTACAATGAGCAGTTCTTC. This encodes CASSTPSGRPPYNEQFF.

The rearrangement links TRBV19 to TRBJ2-1, with 10 positions matching TRBD2. The V segment lost 6 bases and the J segment 1 base; nucleotides outside the gene matches: 3. Germline loops: CDR1 LNHDA, CDR2 SQIVND (reference sequence). This CDR3 has 15 residues. The chain's CDR3 is CASSRTSGSYNEQFF. As DNA, the CDR3 is TGTGCCAGTAGCCGGACTAGCGGTTCCTACAATGAGCAGTTCTTC.